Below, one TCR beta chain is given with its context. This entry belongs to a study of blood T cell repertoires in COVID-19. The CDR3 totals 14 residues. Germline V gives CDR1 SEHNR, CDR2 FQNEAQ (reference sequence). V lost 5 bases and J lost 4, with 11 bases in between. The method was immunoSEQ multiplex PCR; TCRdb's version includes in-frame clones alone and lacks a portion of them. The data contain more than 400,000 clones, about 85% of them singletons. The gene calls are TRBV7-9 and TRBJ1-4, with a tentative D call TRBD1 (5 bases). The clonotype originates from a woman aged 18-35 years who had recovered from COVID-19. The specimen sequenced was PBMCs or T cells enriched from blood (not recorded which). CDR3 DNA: TGTGCCAGCAGCCCAGGGCCCGTTAATGAAAAACTGTTTTTT. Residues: CASSPGPVNEKLFF.